Listed below are T cell receptor beta chains from one sample, sequenced in a study of Ad26.COV2.S vaccination and SARS-CoV-2 variants. Only in-frame clones appear in the TCRdb table, and some are missing; sequencing was by immunoSEQ multiplex PCR. Of some 340,000 clones in the sample, around four fifths were seen once. The sample was peripheral blood, taken in a trial of Ad26.COV2.S vaccine versus placebo. These TCRs come from a person aged 18-65 years who received the Ad26.COV2.S COVID-19 vaccine or a placebo. CDR3s include the opening cysteine and the closing phenylalanine or tryptophan. Each record gives: D gene, V gene, clone size, J gene, CDR3 protein, CDR3 DNA. A D gene is named only where the DNA matches it firmly. Clone size, where shown, is once, few, many, or a class for clones that have expanded.

d_call: NA
v_call: TRBV19
clone_size: NA
j_call: TRBJ1-2
cdr3_aa: CASSIGVRYGYTF
cdr3_nt: TGTGCCAGTAGTATAGGTGTTCGCTATGGCTACACCTTC

d_call: TRBD1
v_call: TRBV2
clone_size: NA
j_call: TRBJ2-3
cdr3_aa: CASSGQGGTDTQYF
cdr3_nt: TGTGCCAGCAGTGGACAGGGGGGGACAGATACGCAGTATTTT

d_call: TRBD1
v_call: TRBV6-6
clone_size: NA
j_call: TRBJ1-2
cdr3_aa: CASSGSDRADYGYTF
cdr3_nt: TGTGCCAGCAGTGGGTCGGACAGGGCGGACTATGGCTACACCTTC

d_call: TRBD1
v_call: TRBV27
clone_size: NA
j_call: TRBJ2-7
cdr3_aa: CASSPRQGPTEQYF
cdr3_nt: TGTGCCAGCAGTCCAAGACAGGGCCCTACAGAGCAGTACTTC

d_call: NA
v_call: TRBV6-1
clone_size: NA
j_call: TRBJ2-5
cdr3_aa: CASSESWGETQYF
cdr3_nt: TGTGCCAGCAGTGAGAGCTGGGGGGAGACCCAGTACTTC

d_call: NA
v_call: TRBV7-6
clone_size: NA
j_call: TRBJ1-4
cdr3_aa: CASSLGAVNEKLFF
cdr3_nt: TGTGCCAGCAGCTTAGGGGCAGTTAATGAAAAACTGTTTTTT

d_call: NA
v_call: TRBV5-1
clone_size: NA
j_call: TRBJ1-1
cdr3_aa: CASRLDRDEAFF
cdr3_nt: TGCGCCAGCAGACTGGACAGAGACGAAGCTTTCTTT

d_call: TRBD1
v_call: TRBV7-9
clone_size: NA
j_call: TRBJ2-5
cdr3_aa: CASSQTGTGIPETQYF
cdr3_nt: TGTGCCAGCAGCCAGACCGGGACAGGGATTCCAGAGACCCAGTACTTC

d_call: TRBD1
v_call: TRBV2
clone_size: NA
j_call: TRBJ2-1
cdr3_aa: CASSPDREPYNEQFF
cdr3_nt: TGTGCCAGCAGTCCTGACAGGGAACCCTACAATGAGCAGTTCTTC

d_call: TRBD1
v_call: TRBV28
clone_size: NA
j_call: TRBJ1-5
cdr3_aa: CASRYLGDSSNQPQHF
cdr3_nt: TGTGCCAGCCGATATTTGGGGGACAGTAGCAATCAGCCCCAGCATTTT

d_call: TRBD1
v_call: TRBV28
clone_size: NA
j_call: TRBJ2-7
cdr3_aa: CASSVPGQGYEQYF
cdr3_nt: TGTGCCAGCAGCGTCCCGGGACAGGGCTACGAGCAGTACTTC

d_call: NA
v_call: TRBV27
clone_size: NA
j_call: TRBJ2-7
cdr3_aa: CASSLSGSPVRSYEQYF
cdr3_nt: TGTGCCAGCAGTTTATCGGGCAGCCCTGTGAGATCCTACGAGCAGTACTTC

d_call: TRBD2
v_call: TRBV19
clone_size: NA
j_call: TRBJ2-5
cdr3_aa: CASSIVGIAGGKETQYF
cdr3_nt: TGTGCCAGTAGTATAGTAGGTATAGCGGGGGGGAAAGAGACCCAGTACTTC

d_call: TRBD1
v_call: TRBV6-5
clone_size: NA
j_call: TRBJ2-3
cdr3_aa: CASRGTGEFGDTQYF
cdr3_nt: TGTGCCAGCAGGGGGACAGGGGAATTTGGAGATACGCAGTATTTT

d_call: TRBD1
v_call: TRBV5-1
clone_size: few
j_call: TRBJ1-2
cdr3_aa: CASSPGQRDYGYTF
cdr3_nt: TGCGCCAGCAGTCCGGGACAGAGGGACTATGGCTACACCTTC

d_call: NA
v_call: TRBV14
clone_size: NA
j_call: TRBJ1-1
cdr3_aa: CASQNARGTEAFF
cdr3_nt: TGTGCCAGCCAGAATGCCAGGGGCACTGAAGCTTTCTTT

d_call: TRBD1
v_call: TRBV11-2
clone_size: NA
j_call: TRBJ2-1
cdr3_aa: CASRTGGLDEQFF
cdr3_nt: TGTGCCAGCAGGACAGGGGGCCTTGATGAGCAGTTCTTC

d_call: NA
v_call: TRBV28
clone_size: NA
j_call: TRBJ2-1
cdr3_aa: CASSPLMGNENEQFF
cdr3_nt: TGTGCCAGCAGTCCCTTGATGGGTAACGAGAATGAGCAGTTCTTC

d_call: NA
v_call: TRBV30
clone_size: NA
j_call: TRBJ1-2
cdr3_aa: CAWSPDGYGYTF
cdr3_nt: TGTGCCTGGAGTCCGGATGGTTATGGCTACACCTTC

d_call: NA
v_call: TRBV5-1
clone_size: NA
j_call: TRBJ1-1
cdr3_aa: CASSSFSGTEAFF
cdr3_nt: TGCGCCAGCAGCTCTTTTAGTGGCACTGAAGCTTTCTTT

d_call: TRBD2
v_call: TRBV5-1
clone_size: NA
j_call: TRBJ2-7
cdr3_aa: CASRPGLAGGPAYEQYF
cdr3_nt: TGCGCCAGCAGACCTGGACTAGCGGGGGGGCCTGCCTACGAGCAGTACTTC

d_call: NA
v_call: TRBV11-1
clone_size: few
j_call: TRBJ1-1
cdr3_aa: CASSQRHGAGTEAFF
cdr3_nt: TGTGCCAGCAGCCAAAGACATGGCGCGGGCACTGAAGCTTTCTTT

d_call: TRBD2
v_call: TRBV9
clone_size: NA
j_call: TRBJ2-5
cdr3_aa: CASSAVAGRDQETQYF
cdr3_nt: TGTGCCAGCAGCGCCGTAGCGGGGAGGGACCAAGAGACCCAGTACTTC

d_call: NA
v_call: TRBV2
clone_size: NA
j_call: TRBJ2-5
cdr3_aa: CASSERAGRRQETQYF
cdr3_nt: TGTGCCAGCAGTGAACGGGCAGGGAGGCGGCAAGAGACCCAGTACTTC

d_call: NA
v_call: TRBV6-5
clone_size: NA
j_call: TRBJ2-7
cdr3_aa: CASSYSGVLKYEQYF
cdr3_nt: TGTGCCAGCAGTTACTCGGGGGTTTTAAAGTACGAGCAGTACTTC

d_call: TRBD1
v_call: TRBV27
clone_size: NA
j_call: TRBJ2-7
cdr3_aa: CATAIPGQGRYEQYF
cdr3_nt: TGTGCCACCGCTATCCCGGGACAGGGTCGGTACGAGCAGTACTTC

d_call: NA
v_call: TRBV7-3
clone_size: NA
j_call: TRBJ2-7
cdr3_aa: CASSLSLNYEQYF
cdr3_nt: TGTGCCAGCAGCTTAAGTCTCAACTACGAGCAGTACTTC

d_call: TRBD2
v_call: TRBV7-9
clone_size: NA
j_call: TRBJ2-5
cdr3_aa: CASSLGSGGAETQYF
cdr3_nt: TGTGCCAGCAGCTTGGGCAGCGGGGGGGCGGAGACCCAGTACTTC

d_call: NA
v_call: TRBV7-9
clone_size: NA
j_call: TRBJ1-3
cdr3_aa: CASSRAGMGLSGNTIYF
cdr3_nt: TGTGCCAGCAGCCGGGCAGGGATGGGACTCTCTGGAAACACCATATATTTT

d_call: NA
v_call: TRBV19
clone_size: NA
j_call: TRBJ2-2
cdr3_aa: CASSIRLGGSTGELFF
cdr3_nt: TGTGCCAGTAGTATAAGGTTGGGGGGAAGCACCGGGGAGCTGTTTTTT

d_call: NA
v_call: TRBV30
clone_size: NA
j_call: TRBJ1-5
cdr3_aa: CAWSVRENQPQHF
cdr3_nt: TGTGCCTGGAGTGTACGGGAAAATCAGCCCCAGCATTTT

d_call: NA
v_call: TRBV19
clone_size: NA
j_call: TRBJ1-2
cdr3_aa: CASSPTGFYGYTF
cdr3_nt: TGTGCCAGTAGTCCCACAGGGTTCTATGGCTACACCTTC

d_call: TRBD2
v_call: TRBV11-3
clone_size: NA
j_call: TRBJ2-5
cdr3_aa: CASSESSSGGQETQYF
cdr3_nt: TGTGCCAGCAGCGAAAGCTCTAGCGGGGGACAAGAGACCCAGTACTTC

d_call: NA
v_call: TRBV21-1
clone_size: NA
j_call: TRBJ2-2
cdr3_aa: CASSNLGQDLDWTTGELFF
cdr3_nt: TGTGCCAGCAGCAATCTGGGACAAGACCTAGACTGGACCACCGGGGAGCTGTTTTTT

d_call: NA
v_call: TRBV5-1
clone_size: NA
j_call: TRBJ2-1
cdr3_aa: CASSLPPGRTTSSYNEQFF
cdr3_nt: TGCGCCAGCAGCCTCCCCCCCGGGAGAACGACTTCTTCCTACAATGAGCAGTTCTTC

d_call: TRBD1
v_call: TRBV28
clone_size: NA
j_call: TRBJ1-1
cdr3_aa: CASRSGQEEAFF
cdr3_nt: TGTGCCAGCAGGTCGGGACAGGAGGAAGCTTTCTTT

d_call: NA
v_call: TRBV6-5
clone_size: NA
j_call: TRBJ1-1
cdr3_aa: CASRGNTEAFF
cdr3_nt: TGTGCCAGCAGGGGGAACACTGAAGCTTTCTTT